The entry below gives a single TCR beta chain sequence along with its context. The antigen remains unidentified. The length of the CDR3 is 17 residues. Germline trimming cut 5 bases from V and 5 bases from J; bases unmatched to any gene: 13. In germline, CDR1 is SGHTA, CDR2 FQGTGA. The data are from a study of a mutant IDH1 vaccine in newly diagnosed glioma. Across the study: Vaccination started 4-6 weeks after radiotherapy alone, or with temozolomide cycles. Earlier therapy was either radiotherapy, temozolomide, or both, and most got both.

Time point: week 35, safety follow-up. Mutant IDH1 20-mer peptide, at 300 ug, made up each vaccine dose, with topical imiquimod. Broader study findings: Patients showed vaccine-induced immune responses at a rate of about 93%. Pseudoprogression appears to have had no connection to changes in top peripheral T cell clonotypes.

Profiled with immunoSEQ multiplex PCR; TCRdb holds only in-frame clones, not every one. The sample holds roughly 68,000 clones, about 74% seen once. This receptor was identified in a man in his forties or fifties with glioma. The chain is built from TRBV7-3 and TRBJ2-5, with 11 bases identical to TRBD2. The sequenced sample was PBMCs, obtained from a glioma patient whose treatment included an IDH1 peptide vaccine. The CDR3 region has the DNA TGTGCCAGCAGCCCGGGGGCTAGCGGGGGGCCCTGGGAGACCCAGTACTTC. Translated, it gives CASSPGASGGPWETQYF.